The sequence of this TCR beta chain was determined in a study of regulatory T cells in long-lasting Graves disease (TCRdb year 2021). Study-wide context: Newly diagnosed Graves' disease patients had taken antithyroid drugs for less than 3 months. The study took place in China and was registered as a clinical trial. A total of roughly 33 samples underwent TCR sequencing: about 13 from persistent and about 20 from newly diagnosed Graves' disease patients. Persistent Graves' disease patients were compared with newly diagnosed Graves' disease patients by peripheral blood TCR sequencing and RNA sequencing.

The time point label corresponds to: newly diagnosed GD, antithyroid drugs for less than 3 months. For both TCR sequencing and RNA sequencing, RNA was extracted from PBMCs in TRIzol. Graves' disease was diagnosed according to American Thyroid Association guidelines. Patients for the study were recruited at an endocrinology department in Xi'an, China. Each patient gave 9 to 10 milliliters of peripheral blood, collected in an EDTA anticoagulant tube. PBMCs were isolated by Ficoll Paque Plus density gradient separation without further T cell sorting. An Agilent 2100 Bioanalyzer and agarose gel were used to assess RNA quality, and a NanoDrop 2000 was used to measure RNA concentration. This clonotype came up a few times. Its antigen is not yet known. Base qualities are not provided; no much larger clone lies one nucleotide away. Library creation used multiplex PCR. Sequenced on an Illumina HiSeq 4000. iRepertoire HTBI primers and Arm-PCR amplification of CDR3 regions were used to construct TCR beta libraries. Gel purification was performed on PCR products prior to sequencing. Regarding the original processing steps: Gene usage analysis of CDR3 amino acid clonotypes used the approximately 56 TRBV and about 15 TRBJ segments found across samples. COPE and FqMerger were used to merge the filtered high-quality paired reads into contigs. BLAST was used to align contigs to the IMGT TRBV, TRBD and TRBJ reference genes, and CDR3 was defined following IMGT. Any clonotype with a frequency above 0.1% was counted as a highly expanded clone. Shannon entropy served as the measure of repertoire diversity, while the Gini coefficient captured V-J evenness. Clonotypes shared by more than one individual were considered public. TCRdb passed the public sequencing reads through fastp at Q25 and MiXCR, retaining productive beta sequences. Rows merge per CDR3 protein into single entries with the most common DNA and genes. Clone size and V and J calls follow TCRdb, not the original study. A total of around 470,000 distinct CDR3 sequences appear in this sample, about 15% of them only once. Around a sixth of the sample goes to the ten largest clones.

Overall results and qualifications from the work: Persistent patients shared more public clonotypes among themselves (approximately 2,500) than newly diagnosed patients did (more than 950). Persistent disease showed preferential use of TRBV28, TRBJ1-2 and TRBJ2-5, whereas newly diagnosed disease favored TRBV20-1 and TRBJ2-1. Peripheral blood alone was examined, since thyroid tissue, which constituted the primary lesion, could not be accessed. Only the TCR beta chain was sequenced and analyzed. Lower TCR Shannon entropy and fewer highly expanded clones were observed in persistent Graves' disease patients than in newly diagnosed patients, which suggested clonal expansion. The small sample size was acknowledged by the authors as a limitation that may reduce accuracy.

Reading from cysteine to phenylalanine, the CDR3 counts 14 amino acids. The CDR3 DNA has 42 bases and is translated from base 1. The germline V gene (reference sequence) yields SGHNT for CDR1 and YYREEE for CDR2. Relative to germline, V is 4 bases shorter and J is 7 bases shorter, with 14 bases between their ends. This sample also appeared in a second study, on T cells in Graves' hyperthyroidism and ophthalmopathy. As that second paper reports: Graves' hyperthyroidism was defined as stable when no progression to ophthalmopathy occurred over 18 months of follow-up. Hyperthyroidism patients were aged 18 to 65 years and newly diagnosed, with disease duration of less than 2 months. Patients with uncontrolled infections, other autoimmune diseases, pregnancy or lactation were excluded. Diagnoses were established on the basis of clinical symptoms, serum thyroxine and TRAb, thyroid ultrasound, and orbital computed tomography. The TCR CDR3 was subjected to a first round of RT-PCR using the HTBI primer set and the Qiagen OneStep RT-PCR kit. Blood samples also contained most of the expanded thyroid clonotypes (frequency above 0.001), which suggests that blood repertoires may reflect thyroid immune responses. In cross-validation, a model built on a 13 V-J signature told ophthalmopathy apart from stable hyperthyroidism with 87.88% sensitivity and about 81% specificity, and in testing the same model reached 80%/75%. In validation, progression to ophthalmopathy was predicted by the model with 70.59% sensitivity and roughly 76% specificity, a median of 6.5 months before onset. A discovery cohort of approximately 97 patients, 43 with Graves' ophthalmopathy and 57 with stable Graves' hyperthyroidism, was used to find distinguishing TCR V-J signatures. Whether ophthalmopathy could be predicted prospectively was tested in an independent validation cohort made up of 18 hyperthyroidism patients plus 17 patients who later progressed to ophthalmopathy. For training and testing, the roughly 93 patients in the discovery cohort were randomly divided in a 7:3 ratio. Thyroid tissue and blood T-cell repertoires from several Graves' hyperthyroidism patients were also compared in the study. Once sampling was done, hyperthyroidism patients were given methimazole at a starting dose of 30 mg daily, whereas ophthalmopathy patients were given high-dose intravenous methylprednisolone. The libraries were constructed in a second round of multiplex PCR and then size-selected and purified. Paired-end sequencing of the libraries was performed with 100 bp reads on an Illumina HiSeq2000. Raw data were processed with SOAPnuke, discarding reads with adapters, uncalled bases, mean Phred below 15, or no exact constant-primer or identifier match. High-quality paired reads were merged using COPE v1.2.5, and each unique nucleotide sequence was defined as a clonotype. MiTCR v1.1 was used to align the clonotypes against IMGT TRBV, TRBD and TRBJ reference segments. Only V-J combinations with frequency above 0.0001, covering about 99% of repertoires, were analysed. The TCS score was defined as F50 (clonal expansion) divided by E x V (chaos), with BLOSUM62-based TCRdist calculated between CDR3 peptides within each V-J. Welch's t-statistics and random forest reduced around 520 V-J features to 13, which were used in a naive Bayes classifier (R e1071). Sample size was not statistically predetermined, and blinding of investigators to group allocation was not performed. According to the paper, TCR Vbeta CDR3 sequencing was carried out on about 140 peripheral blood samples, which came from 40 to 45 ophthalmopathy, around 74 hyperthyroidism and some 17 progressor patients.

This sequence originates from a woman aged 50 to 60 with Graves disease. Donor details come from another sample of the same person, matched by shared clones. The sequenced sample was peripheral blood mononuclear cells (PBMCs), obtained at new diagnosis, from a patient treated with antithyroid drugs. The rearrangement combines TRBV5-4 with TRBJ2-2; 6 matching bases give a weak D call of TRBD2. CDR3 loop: CASSAPLAGGELFF. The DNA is TGTGCCAGCAGCGCCCCACTAGCTGGCGGGGAGCTGTTTTTT. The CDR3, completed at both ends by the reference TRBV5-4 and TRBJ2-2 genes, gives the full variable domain ETGVTQSPTHLIKTRGQQVTLRCSSQSGHNTVSWYQQALGQGPQFIFQYYREEENGRGNFPPRFSGLQFPNYSSELNVNALELDDSALYLCASSAPLAGGELFFGEGSRLTVL.